Included here is one T cell receptor (beta chain) sequence, with context. Those enrolled, adults aged 18 to 89 years, came from around 24 US areas. In assigning cohorts, the study relied on participant-reported clinical history. This record comes from a study of blood T cell repertoires in COVID-19. For the study at large: Nucleic acid was either cDNA or gDNA, and it came from T cells, B-cell-depleted T cells, or PBMCs.

V was pared by 5 bases and J by 4 bases, with 15 bases between. The germline V gene encodes CDR1 SGHRS and CDR2 YFSETQ. This CDR3 has 14 residues. Per the study methods: Counts of nucleated cells, estimated from reference gene primer amplification, were obtained. Clones were read by immunoSEQ multiplex PCR, and TCRdb kept only the in-frame ones, dropping some. That table furnishes V, J and clone size, whereas the DNA furnished D and trimming. The sample includes around 380,000 clones, about 89% of them seen just once. The sequence derives from a man under 40 who had recovered from COVID-19. This sequence joins TRBV5-1 and TRBJ1-2, with a possible D match to TRBD1 (6 bases). Material for sequencing was PBMCs or T cells enriched from blood (not recorded which). The CDR3 sequence is CASRTSTGSYGYTF. The CDR3 region has the DNA TGCGCCAGCAGAACGTCGACAGGTAGCTATGGCTACACCTTC.